This TCR beta chain was captured in a study of T cell changes during pregnancy in multiple sclerosis. Germline-derived CDR1 and CDR2 are MGHRA and YSYEKL. There are 15 residues in the CDR3. The V end was cut by 1 base, the J end by 4 bases, with 13 bases between. TCRdb's table, derived via immunoSEQ multiplex PCR, lists solely in-frame clones and lacks some. The data show 40,000 to 50,000 clones, around 93% seen once. This clone was counted a single time. The sequencing here drew on CD8+ T cells from peripheral blood mononuclear cells, taken after pregnancy. The TCR originated in a female donor with multiple sclerosis, enrolled in a pregnancy study. The chain has TRBV4-1 and TRBJ1-2, with D possibly matching TRBD1 (6 bases). In DNA form, the CDR3 reads TGCGCCAGCAGCCAAGTAGAGGGAGGGGGCTATGGCTACACCTTC. It is translated as CASSQVEGGGYGYTF.